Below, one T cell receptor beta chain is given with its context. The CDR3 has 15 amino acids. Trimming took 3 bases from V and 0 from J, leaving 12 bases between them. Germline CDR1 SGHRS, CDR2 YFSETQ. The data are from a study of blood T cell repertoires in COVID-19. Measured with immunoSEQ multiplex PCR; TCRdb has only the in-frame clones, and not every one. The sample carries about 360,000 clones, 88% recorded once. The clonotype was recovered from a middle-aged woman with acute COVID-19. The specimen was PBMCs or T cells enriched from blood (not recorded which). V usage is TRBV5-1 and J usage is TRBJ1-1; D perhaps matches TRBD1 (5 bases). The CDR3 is CASSYQGGLNTEAFF. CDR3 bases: TGCGCCAGCAGCTATCAGGGAGGACTGAACACTGAAGCTTTCTTT.